Listed here are 8 T cell receptor beta chains from one sample, sequenced in a study of molecular identifiers for immune sequencing clone quantification. MiXCR, run by TCRdb on the PCR reads, gives a single entry per CDR3 protein. The table records under 350,000 distinct CDR3 sequences, roughly 24% of them present only once. Sequenced: naive CD8+ T cells from blood, with Jurkat cell RNA spiked in. Subset specified: FACS-sorted CD8+CD4-CCR7+CD45RA+ naive T cells. The receptors stem from a human donor in good health. Some libraries in this study had Jurkat cell RNA spiked in.

Regarding this clonotype: A much more abundant neighbour one base away suggests this may be a read error. The V call is TRBV7-6, the J call TRBJ2-5; possible D gene TRBD1, 6 bases. CDR1 is SGHVS, CDR2 FNYEAQ, per germline. This CDR3 is 11 amino acids long. For the CDR3, the DNA is TGTGCCAGCAGCAAGCTGGGGGCCCAGGACTTC. This sequence encodes CASSKLGAQDF.

This clonotype came up many times. This sequence joins TRBV9 and TRBJ2-3; D uncertain. Germline V lookup: CDR1 SGDLS, CDR2 YYNGEE. V shed 3 bases and J shed 1 base, with 12 bases lying between them. CDR3 length: 15 amino acids. The CDR3 DNA reads as TGTGCCAGCAGCGCCGACTGGGGTGGCACAGATACGCAGTATTTT. Protein sequence: CASSADWGGTDTQYF.

This clonotype was observed a handful of times. V usage is TRBV2 and J usage is TRBJ2-1, with 12 bases that match TRBD2. J gave up 6 bases and V 5 bases, and 5 bases lay outside the gene matches. Germline V gene lookup returns CDR1 SNHLY and CDR2 FYNNEI. The CDR3 sequence is 15 residues long. Here the CDR3 reads CASSPSGGASNEQFF. CDR3 nucleotides: TGTGCCAGCAGTCCTAGCGGGGGGGCAAGCAATGAGCAGTTCTTC.

This clonotype was seen many times. The chain couples TRBV4-1 to TRBJ1-5, with D possibly matching TRBD1 (6 bases). In germline, CDR1 is MGHRA, CDR2 YSYEKL. The V gene lost 5 bases and the J gene lost 0 bases, with 8 bases spanning the gap. The CDR3 consists of 14 residues. CDR3 residues: CASSLDSSNQPQHF. The CDR3 nucleotides are TGCGCCAGCAGCTTGGACAGTAGCAATCAGCCCCAGCATTTT.

CDR3 bases: TGTGCCAGCACCGACAGTCATGAGGACAATGAGCAGTTCTTC. Encoded protein: CASTDSHEDNEQFF. This chain links TRBV11-3 with TRBJ2-1, with TRBD1 as a possible D gene (5 bases). Trimming stripped 7 bases from V and 5 bases from J, with 15 bases between. This CDR3 has 14 residues. Germline CDR1 SGHNT, CDR2 YENEEA.

This clonotype was counted ten times or more. For the CDR3, the DNA is TGTGCCAGCAGCGTACCGCTAGCGGGGGAAAGCACAGATACGCAGTATTTT. Encoded protein: CASSVPLAGESTDTQYF. The chain recombines TRBV9 with TRBJ2-3, with 10 bases identical to TRBD2. V lost 1 base and J lost 0; bases outside the gene matches: 5. This CDR3 contains 17 residues. Germline assignment: CDR1 SGDLS and CDR2 YYNGEE.

This clonotype was seen only a few times. The rearrangement links TRBV2 to TRBJ2-1; possible D gene TRBD2, 6 bases. The CDR3 has 17 residues. Germline V lookup: CDR1 SNHLY, CDR2 FYNNEI. Deletions cut 4 bases from V and 7 bases from J, with 23 bases between. CDR3 nucleotides: TGTGCCAGCAGTGTCATCGCTCTAGCGCCCCGCGTGAATGAGCAGTTCTTC. It codes for CASSVIALAPRVNEQFF. The whole variable domain, remainder taken from reference TRBV2 and TRBJ2-1, is EPEVTQTPSHQVTQMGQEVILRCVPISNHLYFYWYRQILGQKVEFLVSFYNNEISEKSEIFDDQFSVERPDGSNFTLKIRSTKLEDSAMYFCASSVIALAPRVNEQFFGPGTRLTVL.

The rearrangement uses TRBV7-9 and TRBJ2-7, with a possible D match to TRBD1 (6 bases). Germline-derived CDR1 and CDR2 are SEHNR and FQNEAQ (reference sequence). The length of the CDR3 is 11 residues. With 9 bases removed from V and 6 bases from J, the gap between germline ends came to 12 bases. CDR3 in amino acids: CASEQGCEQYF. The CDR3 DNA is TGTGCCAGTGAACAGGGTTGCGAGCAGTACTTC.